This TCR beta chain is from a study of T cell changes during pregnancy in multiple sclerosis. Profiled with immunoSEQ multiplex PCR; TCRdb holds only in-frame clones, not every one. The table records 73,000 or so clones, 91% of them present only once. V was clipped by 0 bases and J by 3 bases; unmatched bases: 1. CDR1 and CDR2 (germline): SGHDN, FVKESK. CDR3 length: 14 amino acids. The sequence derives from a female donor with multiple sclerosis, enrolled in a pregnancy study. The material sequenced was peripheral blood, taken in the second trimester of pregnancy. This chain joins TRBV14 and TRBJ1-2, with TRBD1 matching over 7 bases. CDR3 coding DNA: TGTGCCAGCAGCCAAGAAGGGGGCTACTATGGCTACACCTTC. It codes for CASSQEGGYYGYTF.